This T cell receptor beta chain was identified during a study of cytomegalovirus exposure and HLA in healthy donors. The PCR ran on 60 Vbeta and 13 Jbeta primers. Measured with immunoSEQ multiplex PCR; TCRdb has only the in-frame clones, and not every one. The sample lists around 100,000 clones, more than 70% occurring once. The sample taken for sequencing was PBMCs. This TCR was recovered from a male donor in good health and CMV-seropositive.

The CDR3: CASSVHNGRGETQYF. For the CDR3, the DNA is TGTGCCAGCAGCGTACATAACGGGAGGGGGGAGACCCAGTACTTC. This rearrangement joins TRBV7-8 to TRBJ2-5, with TRBD2 matching over 8 bases. Germline values: CDR1 SGHVS, CDR2 FQNEAQ. Trimming cost V 5 bases and J 5 bases; bases outside gene matches: 10. The CDR3 spans 15 residues.